This T cell receptor beta chain derives from a study of cytomegalovirus exposure and HLA in healthy donors. About the study: From donors who were HLA-typed, an early data release held about 85 million unique TCRs.

Regarding the study as a whole: Sequences of the TCR beta chain were said to predict the HLA-A and HLA-B alleles of most subjects accurately. In an earlier analysis, most TCR beta V segments were productive about 87% or about 30% of the time.

60 Vbeta and 13 Jbeta primers were used in PCR. Generated by immunoSEQ multiplex PCR, the TCRdb table keeps only in-frame clones and is missing some. The sample records more than 110,000 clones, approximately 80% being singletons. This clone was seen a few times. Its antigen remains unidentified. Looked up from germline, CDR1 is SGHRS and CDR2 is YFSETQ. The CDR3 loop spans 15 amino acids. V was trimmed by 0 bases and J by 4 bases, leaving 13 bases between them. The genes are TRBV5-1 and TRBJ2-5; tentative D call: TRBD1 (7 bases). Sequenced material: PBMCs. The sequence was collected from a male donor in good health and CMV-seropositive. Here the CDR3 DNA reads TGCGCCAGCAGCTTGGCGACAGGGCGGGGAGAGACCCAGTACTTC. Amino acids: CASSLATGRGETQYF.